The TCR beta chain described here comes from a study of a mutant IDH1 vaccine in newly diagnosed glioma. The time point: week 35, safety follow-up. A single vaccine dose contained 300 ug of mutant IDH1 20-mer peptide, and topical imiquimod was used with it. On this clone itself: Its specificity is not known.

The CDR3 is made up of 17 amino acids. With V trimmed by 4 bases and J by 1 base, 6 bases remained unmatched. Germline CDR1 LGHNA, CDR2 YSLEER. Sequencing was performed with immunoSEQ multiplex PCR; in TCRdb, only in-frame clones are kept and a portion is missing. The sample contains some 58,000 clones, 81% of which appear only once. The chain uses TRBV4-3 and TRBJ2-1, with 11 bases fitting TRBD1. Sequencing was performed on PBMCs, taken from a glioma patient whose treatment included an IDH1 peptide vaccine. The sequence was obtained from a man in his forties with glioma. CDR3 residues: CASSPRGQGGSYNEQFF. CDR3 DNA sequence: TGCGCCAGCAGCCCCCGGGGACAGGGGGGGTCCTACAATGAGCAGTTCTTC.